Listed below are T cell receptor beta chains from one sample, sequenced in a study of T cells after yellow fever vaccination. MiXCR, run by TCRdb on the 5' RACE reads, gives a single entry per CDR3 protein. Of about 550,000 distinct CDR3 sequences in the sample, 19% are singletons; the top ten hold roughly 13%. The input for sequencing was PBMCs, taken 15 days after the yellow fever booster vaccination. These receptors were obtained from a man younger than 40 who received the YFV17D yellow fever vaccine. Both conserved end residues are trimmed from each CDR3. D genes are given only for firm matches.

TRBJ2-7 | NA | TRBV21-1 | 15 | ASSTTSGRKRTYEQY
TRBJ2-1 | NA | TRBV7-8 | 11 | ASSLALGDEQF
TRBJ2-3 | NA | TRBV7-8 | 13 | ASSLAIRLADTQY
TRBJ2-3 | NA | TRBV25-1 | 8 | ASSFNTQY
TRBJ2-1 | TRBD2 | TRBV7-2 | 11 | ASSLGSREAQF
TRBJ2-7 | NA | TRBV7-2 | 11 | ASSLAWASEQY
TRBJ2-5 | NA | TRBV7-2 | 11 | ASSWSGQETQY
TRBJ2-2 | NA | TRBV5-1 | 11 | ASSTGTAEELF
TRBJ2-3 | NA | TRBV5-1 | 11 | ASSQFQGDTQY
TRBJ2-1 | NA | TRBV18 | 12 | ASSPSEAYNEQF
TRBJ2-1 | TRBD1 | TRBV4-1 | 12 | ASTPRDRVGEQF
TRBJ2-7 | NA | TRBV27 | 11 | ASRPTDLYEQY
TRBJ2-7 | NA | TRBV9 | 13 | ASSADVRGVVEQY
TRBJ2-7 | NA | TRBV28 | 11 | ASSGGPPYEQY
TRBJ1-6 | NA | TRBV4-1 | 11 | ASREGYNSPLH
TRBJ1-5 | NA | TRBV5-1 | 12 | ASSLGGRNQPQH
TRBJ2-1 | TRBD2 | TRBV5-1 | 13 | ASYNGLAGAGEQF
TRBJ2-1 | NA | TRBV29-1 | 10 | SVRGELDEQF
TRBJ2-1 | NA | TRBV12-3/TRBV12-4 | 10 | ASSFEGFEQF
TRBJ2-2 | TRBD1 | TRBV20-1 | 12 | SATGGFIAGELF
TRBJ1-5 | NA | TRBV7-9 | 12 | ASSLKGSNQPQH
TRBJ2-7 | TRBD2 | TRBV2 | 16 | ASRSRFGSGSVAYEQY
TRBJ2-4 | NA | TRBV11-2 | 16 | ASSLEARGQLAKNIQY
TRBJ2-1 | NA | TRBV7-8 | 12 | ASSPVGAGNEQF
TRBJ2-2 | NA | TRBV5-1 | 13 | ASGPFQAGTGELF
TRBJ2-5 | NA | TRBV9 | 11 | ASTTDLGETQY
TRBJ2-2 | NA | TRBV7-2 | 8 | ATEVGELF
TRBJ1-4 | NA | TRBV6-5 | 11 | ASSWRQGEKLF
TRBJ2-3 | NA | TRBV14 | 10 | ASSQPRDTQY
TRBJ2-3 | TRBD2 | TRBV24-1 | 14 | ATSDRGLASTDTQY
TRBJ2-5 | NA | TRBV6-5 | 12 | ASSYRGGLETQY
TRBJ2-1 | TRBD2 | TRBV4-3 | 14 | ASSHQLAGGDNEQF